The entry that follows covers one T cell receptor beta chain sequence. TCRdb's copy holds only in-frame clones and misses some; the assay was immunoSEQ multiplex PCR. The sample yields about 77,000 clones, roughly 83% seen once. This specimen belongs to a study of radiation and T cells in renal cell carcinoma. Time point meaning: blood 4 weeks post-SBRT, at nephrectomy. Treatment described: 15 Gy SBRT to primary tumor, nephrectomy 4 weeks later. Nephrectomy followed 15 Gy stereotactic body radiation by 4 weeks. The sequences come from blood, collected from a patient whose treatment included radiotherapy and nephrectomy. The sequence was collected from a woman aged 55-75 years with renal cell carcinoma.

The DNA for the CDR3 is TGTGCCAGCAGTTTGCGGGTTAACGGAGTCTATGGCTACACCTTC. This codes for CASSLRVNGVYGYTF. This sequence joins TRBV28 and TRBJ1-2; unclear D gene. The V end lost 3 bases, the J end lost 4 bases, and 15 bases lay between the germline ends. Germline assignment: CDR1 MDHEN and CDR2 SYDVKM. The CDR3 has 15 residues.